The 22 T cell receptor beta chains presented below share a single source sample, sequenced in a study of T-cell memory formation after mild COVID-19. TCRdb called the 5' RACE reads again in MiXCR, with one record for every CDR3 protein. The sample consists of about 430,000 distinct CDR3 sequences, 20% to 25% of them appearing once. The source material was PBMCs or a T cell subset sorted from them (not recorded which). The receptors shown here come from an adult woman who had mild COVID-19 (a few samples of this study predate the infection). Cell type and time point are not known.

The V gene is TRBV29-1, the J gene TRBJ1-1; the D is unclear. Germline-derived CDR1 and CDR2 are SQVTM and ANQGSEA. The CDR3 extends over 13 amino acids. The chain's CDR3 is CSTIKGVNTEAFF. Written as DNA, the CDR3 is TGCAGTACCATCAAAGGAGTGAACACTGAAGCTTTCTTT.

There are a few counts of this clonotype. The chain has TRBV5-5 and TRBJ2-3; 12 bases fit TRBD2. This CDR3 has 17 amino acids. Germline loops: CDR1 SGHKS, CDR2 YYEKEE (reference sequence). Trimming cost V 1 base and J 5 bases; bases outside gene matches: 8. The CDR3 nucleotides are TGTGCCAGCAGCTTGTTGGGGCTAGCGGGGGGGCGAGATACGCAGTATTTT. It is translated as CASSLLGLAGGRDTQYF.

J is TRBJ2-7 and V is TRBV20-1; possible D gene TRBD1, 5 bases. Germline V gene data show CDR1 as DFQATT and CDR2 as SNEGSKA (reference sequence). CDR3 length: 15 residues. V lost 3 bases to trimming and J lost 4 bases, with 19 bases between them. In DNA, the CDR3 is TGCAGTGCTAGGGCCTTCAGGGCCGGAATATACGAGCAGTACTTC. Protein: CSARAFRAGIYEQYF.

V usage is TRBV6-5 and J usage is TRBJ2-2, with D perhaps matching TRBD2 (5 bases). Germline assignment: CDR1 MNHEY and CDR2 SVGAGI. The CDR3 is made up of 14 amino acids. V was pared by 2 bases and J by 7 bases, with 11 bases between. The CDR3 sequence: CASSYRGLRGELFF. In nucleotides, the CDR3 is TGTGCCAGCAGTTACCGTGGACTCCGCGGGGAGCTGTTTTTT.

This rearrangement joins TRBV9 to TRBJ2-7; D call uncertain. The CDR3 has 14 amino acids. Trimming shortened V by 0 bases and J by 7 bases, and 14 bases separated the two germline ends. Germline values: CDR1 SGDLS, CDR2 YYNGEE. The CDR3 DNA reads as TGTGCCAGCAGCGTAGGGGTGGGGTTCTCTGAGCAGTACTTC. It is translated as CASSVGVGFSEQYF.

This chain uses TRBV20-1 with TRBJ2-7; D perhaps matches TRBD1 (5 bases). V lost 6 bases and J 6 bases, leaving 12 bases between the germline ends. The germline V gene encodes CDR1 DFQATT and CDR2 SNEGSKA (reference sequence). CDR3 length: 11 residues. This CDR3 is CSAYRWGEQYF. DNA of the CDR3: TGCAGTGCATACAGGTGGGGCGAGCAGTACTTC.

This clonotype has more than one count but fewer than ten. This chain uses TRBV7-9 with TRBJ1-1; D is undetermined. Trimming took 3 bases from V and 8 from J, leaving 13 bases between them. The CDR3 covers 13 residues. The germline gives CDR1 SEHNR, CDR2 FQNEAQ (reference sequence). This CDR3 is CASSLDQTIEAFF. CDR3 nucleotide sequence: TGTGCCAGCAGCTTGGATCAGACTATCGAAGCTTTCTTT. The entire variable domain, with the rest obtained from reference TRBV7-9 and TRBJ1-1, is as follows: DTGVSQNPRHKITKRGQNVTFRCDPISEHNRLYWYRQTLGQGPEFLTYFQNEAQLEKSRLLSDRFSAERPKGSFSTLEIQRTEQGDSAMYLCASSLDQTIEAFFGQGTRLTVV.

This chain uses TRBV2 with TRBJ2-7; D might be TRBD2 (5 bases). The V end was cut by 11 bases, the J end by 2 bases, with 13 bases between. Germline CDR1 reads SNHLY; CDR2 reads FYNNEI. This CDR3 region has 12 residues. The CDR3 region is CAASPFPYEQYF. The CDR3 DNA reads TGTGCCGCTAGCCCCTTCCCCTACGAGCAGTACTTC.

This clonotype has a handful of counts. The chain is built from TRBV29-1 and TRBJ2-1; 10 bases match TRBD2. Germline V gene lookup returns CDR1 SQVTM and CDR2 ANQGSEA. V was clipped by 4 bases and J by 4 bases; unmatched bases: 4. The CDR3 totals 14 residues. CDR3 region: CSVGVLAGYNEQFF. CDR3 DNA: TGCAGCGTTGGTGTACTAGCGGGATACAATGAGCAGTTCTTC.

This clonotype turned up a few times. The chain uses TRBV20-1 and TRBJ2-3, with 7 nucleotides matching TRBD1. The CDR3 spans 15 residues. V was clipped by 6 bases and J by 1 base; unmatched bases: 10. Germline CDR1 is DFQATT and CDR2 is SNEGSKA (reference sequence). The CDR3 DNA follows: TGCAGTGCCCTGCTCGACAGGGCCGGCACAGATACGCAGTATTTT. Encoded protein: CSALLDRAGTDTQYF.

This clonotype has more than one count but fewer than ten. The chain joins TRBV5-1 to TRBJ2-7, with D perhaps TRBD1 (5 bases). CDR3 length equals 13 residues. In germline, CDR1 is SGHRS, CDR2 YFSETQ. The V gene lost 6 bases and the J gene lost 0 bases, with 10 bases spanning the gap. CDR3 coding DNA: TGCGCCAGCACACAGGATCCCTCCTACGAGCAGTACTTC. As protein: CASTQDPSYEQYF.

The genes are TRBV7-2 and TRBJ2-7, with 8 bases fitting TRBD2. Unmatched junction bases numbered 6, after V lost 5 bases and J lost 3 bases. CDR3 size: 14 residues. The germline CDR1 and CDR2 sequences are SGHTA and FQGNSA. The CDR3 sequence: CASSPGGARYEQYF. The DNA for the CDR3 is TGTGCCAGCAGCCCGGGGGGGGCCCGCTACGAGCAGTACTTC.

In its sample, this clonotype was seen a few times. The gene calls are TRBV20-1 and TRBJ2-1; the D is unclear. CDR1 and CDR2 (germline): DFQATT, SNEGSKA (reference sequence). This CDR3 comprises 12 residues. Trimming pared 2 bases from V and 0 bases from J, leaving 2 bases between. CDR3 amino acids: CSARPSYNEQFF. The CDR3 DNA sequence: TGCAGTGCTAGACCCTCCTACAATGAGCAGTTCTTC.

This clonotype has more than one count but fewer than ten. This chain uses TRBV7-9 with TRBJ2-5, with 8 bases aligning to TRBD2. The CDR3 sequence is 14 residues long. Per germline, CDR1 SEHNR and CDR2 FQNEAQ (reference sequence). The ends lost 4 bases at V and 4 bases at J; junction bases unmatched: 5. The CDR3 region is CASSSPAGGETQYF. Here the CDR3 DNA reads TGTGCCAGCAGCTCCCCCGCGGGGGGAGAGACCCAGTACTTC. The full variable domain, rest sourced from reference TRBV7-9 and TRBJ2-5, is DTGVSQNPRHKITKRGQNVTFRCDPISEHNRLYWYRQTLGQGPEFLTYFQNEAQLEKSRLLSDRFSAERPKGSFSTLEIQRTEQGDSAMYLCASSSPAGGETQYFGPGTRLLVL.

In its sample, this clonotype was seen many times. The genes are TRBV9 and TRBJ2-5; 7 nucleotides agree with TRBD2. Germline V gene data show CDR1 as SGDLS and CDR2 as YYNGEE. Trimming took 4 bases from V and 5 from J; bases not matched to a gene: 11. CDR3 length: 15 residues. The CDR3 DNA is TGTGCCAGCAGCTTCGGGACTATCGTGGGGGAGACCCAGTACTTC. Its protein is CASSFGTIVGETQYF.

This clonotype was observed a handful of times. The CDR3 is CASSQVAAGNTIYF. Written as DNA, the CDR3 is TGTGCCAGCAGCCAAGTGGCGGCTGGAAACACCATATATTTT. The chain employs TRBV4-2 and TRBJ1-3; D is undetermined. Between the trimmed V and J ends, which lost 1 base and 2 bases, there was a span of 6 bases. CDR1 is LGHNA, CDR2 YNFKEQ, per germline. There are 14 residues in the CDR3.

This clonotype was counted only a few times. This sequence joins TRBV12-3 or TRBV12-4 and TRBJ2-1; 9 positions agree with TRBD1. J gave up 8 bases and V 6 bases, and 5 bases lay outside the gene matches. CDR3 length: 13 amino acids. The CDR3 DNA sequence: TGTGCCAGCAGGGGACAGGGTCTTGATGAGCAGTTCTTC. It is translated as CASRGQGLDEQFF.

The chain uses TRBV7-9 and TRBJ1-4; TRBD1 is a possible D gene (5 bases). This CDR3 comprises 14 residues. In germline, CDR1 is SEHNR, CDR2 FQNEAQ (reference sequence). Trimming left V 5 bases short and J 11 bases short, with 18 bases between. DNA of the CDR3: TGTGCCAGCAGCCCCTCTATTGGGGACGACAAACTGTTTTTT. It is translated as CASSPSIGDDKLFF.

This clonotype was found a few times. The chain links TRBV7-9 to TRBJ1-1, with a possible D match to TRBD1 (6 bases). The germline gives CDR1 SEHNR, CDR2 FQNEAQ (reference sequence). The ends were cut back, 6 bases at V and 7 bases at J, with 12 bases in the middle. This CDR3 is built from 12 residues. This CDR3 reads CASSIRGFEAFF. The CDR3 nucleotides read TGTGCCAGCAGTATAAGGGGGTTTGAAGCTTTCTTT.

This clonotype appeared a few times. The rearrangement uses TRBV20-1 and TRBJ2-1; the match to TRBD2 covers 11 bases. This CDR3 has 17 amino acids. CDR1 and CDR2 (germline): DFQATT, SNEGSKA (reference sequence). The ends lost 3 bases at V and 0 bases at J; junction bases unmatched: 7. CDR3 residues: CSASGTSGLISYNEQFF. DNA for the CDR3: TGCAGTGCTAGCGGGACTAGCGGCCTAATCTCCTACAATGAGCAGTTCTTC.

The chain is built from TRBV20-1 and TRBJ1-4, with D unclear. V lost 5 bases to trimming and J lost 8 bases, with 9 bases between them. The V gene's germline CDR1 is DFQATT and CDR2 SNEGSKA (reference sequence). The CDR3 totals 11 residues. Here the CDR3 reads CSAPDWEKLFF. The CDR3 DNA reads as TGCAGTGCTCCGGACTGGGAAAAACTGTTTTTT.

The genes are TRBV7-2 and TRBJ2-5; 7 bases fit TRBD1. The CDR3 has 14 amino acids. With 3 bases clipped from V and 1 base from J, the junction kept 2 bases outside the gene matches. CDR1 is SGHTA, CDR2 FQGNSA, per germline. The CDR3 loop is CASSLTGRQETQYF. The DNA for the CDR3 is TGTGCCAGCAGCTTGACAGGGCGCCAAGAGACCCAGTACTTC.